The source of this T cell receptor beta chain is a study of blood T cell repertoires in COVID-19. The wider study: PBMCs, B-cell-depleted T cells, or T cells provided the cDNA or gDNA that made up the material.

Original handling: Reference gene primer amplification in the assay estimated nucleated cell counts. Assay: immunoSEQ multiplex PCR; the TCRdb copy retains only in-frame clones and omits some. That table supplies the V and J calls and clone size; D and trimming were determined from the DNA. The sample consists of 150,000 to 200,000 clones, 80% to 90% of them appearing once. The CDR3 has 14 residues. V lost 7 bases, J lost 3 bases, and 15 bases lay in between. Germline CDR1 reads KGHSH; CDR2 reads LQKENI. The clonotype originates from a man in his 70s with active or convalescent COVID-19. V gene TRBV18 combines with J gene TRBJ1-2; D is perhaps TRBD1 (6 bases). The sample consisted of peripheral blood. CDR3 sequence reads: CASFFTGQDYGYTF. CDR3 sequence (DNA): TGTGCCAGCTTCTTTACAGGGCAAGACTATGGCTACACCTTC.